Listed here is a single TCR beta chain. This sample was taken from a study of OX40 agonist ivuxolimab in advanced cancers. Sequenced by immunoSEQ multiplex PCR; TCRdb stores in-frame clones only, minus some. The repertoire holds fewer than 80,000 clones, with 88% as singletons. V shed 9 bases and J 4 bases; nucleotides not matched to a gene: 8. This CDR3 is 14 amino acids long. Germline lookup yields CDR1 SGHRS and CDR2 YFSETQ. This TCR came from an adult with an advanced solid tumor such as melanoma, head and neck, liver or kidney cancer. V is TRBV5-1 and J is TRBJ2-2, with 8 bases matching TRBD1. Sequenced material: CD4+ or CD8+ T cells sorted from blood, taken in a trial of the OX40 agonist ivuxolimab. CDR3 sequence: CATARGPGTGELFF. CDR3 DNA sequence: TGCGCCACGGCCAGGGGGCCGGGCACCGGGGAGCTGTTTTTT.